This T cell receptor (beta chain) was documented in a study of immune evolution from preneoplasia to lung adenocarcinoma. On the study more broadly: HLA loss of heterozygosity: roughly 6.4% AIS, about 15% MIA, approximately 35% ADC, none AAH.

Deletions cut 7 bases from V and 3 bases from J, with 14 bases between. The CDR3 length is 13 residues. Germline V gives CDR1 SGDLS, CDR2 YYNGEE. Assay used: immunoSEQ multiplex PCR; TCRdb lists only in-frame clones, some missing. This table holds approximately 5,000 clones, about 73% found once. Patients had resection in Japan or China between about 2014 and 2018. In this sample, this clone turned up a few times. The clonotype originates from a person aged 55-80 years with lung adenocarcinoma. The chain carries TRBV9 and TRBJ2-7; D may be TRBD1 or TRBD2 (5 bases each). Sequencing used FFPE lung adenocarcinoma in situ tissue. The CDR3 nucleotides read TGTGCCAGCGGCCGGGGCGGAAACTACGAGCAGTACTTC. Residues: CASGRGGNYEQYF.